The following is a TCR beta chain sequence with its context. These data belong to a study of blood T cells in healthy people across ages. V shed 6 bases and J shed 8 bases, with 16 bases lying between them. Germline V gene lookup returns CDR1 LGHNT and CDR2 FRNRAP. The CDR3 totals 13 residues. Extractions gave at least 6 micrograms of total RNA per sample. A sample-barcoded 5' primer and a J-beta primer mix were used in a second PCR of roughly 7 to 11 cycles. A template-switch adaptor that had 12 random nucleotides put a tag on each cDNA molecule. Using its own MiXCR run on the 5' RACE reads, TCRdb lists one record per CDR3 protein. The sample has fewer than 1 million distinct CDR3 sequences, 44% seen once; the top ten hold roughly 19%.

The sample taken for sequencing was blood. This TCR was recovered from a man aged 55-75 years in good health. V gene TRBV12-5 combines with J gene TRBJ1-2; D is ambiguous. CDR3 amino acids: CASGPGPSRGYTF. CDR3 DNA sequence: TGTGCTAGTGGCCCCGGACCTAGCAGGGGCTACACCTTC.